The subject of this entry is one T cell receptor (beta chain). This entry comes from a study of T cells expressing NK-cell markers. Study background: According to the study, TCR beta repertoires originated from sorted CD3+CD56+NKG2C+, CD3+CD56+NKG2C- and CD3+CD56-NKG2C+ T cells. HCMV seropositivity marked most of the eight sequenced donors; one was seronegative.

The CDR3 has 13 amino acids. Per germline, CDR1 SGDLS and CDR2 YYNGEE. One entry per CDR3 protein, without DNA, is what TCRdb gives after re-calling the 5' RACE reads. Its listing shows under 500,000 distinct CDR3 sequences. Material: blood T cells: a sorted CD56 or NKG2C T cell subset, CD4+ or CD8+ T cells, or bulk PBMC T cells (not recorded which). The chain employs TRBV9 and TRBJ2-5; TCRdb gives TRBD2 as the D gene, but with no DNA this cannot be confirmed. This clonotype was sampled from a woman aged 18 to 75 in good health. The CDR3 sequence: CASSVEGFETQYF.